The next 27 T cell receptor beta chains were all read from a single sample in a study of human T cells and chemical hapten exposure. Time point in this sample: patch test 2, 6 weeks after DPC sensitization. Treatment meaning: therapeutic diphenylcyclopropenone sensitization with weekly scalp DPC. TCRdb fed the RACE reads into MiXCR, producing one record per CDR3 protein. Seen here are tens of thousands of distinct CDR3 sequences, about 11% observed once, and the top ten hold under 2.5%. The starting material was whole blood, obtained in connection with sensitization to the hapten diphenylcyclopropenone (DPC). The receptors derive from a man aged 35 to 55 with alopecia areata. Some clones in this sample may be carry-over from other donors' samples.

V gene TRBV20-1 combines with J gene TRBJ2-5, with a weak D call TRBD1 (6 bases). CDR1 DFQATT and CDR2 SNEGSKA come from the germline V gene (reference sequence). With 6 bases removed from V and 0 bases from J, the gap between germline ends came to 11 bases. The CDR3 has 13 residues. The CDR3 DNA follows: TGCAGTGCGCCCACAGGGAACCAAGAGACCCAGTACTTC. Translating gives CSAPTGNQETQYF.

The chain is built from TRBV7-2 and TRBJ2-1; D is uncertain. Germline V gene sequence: CDR1 SGHTA, CDR2 FQGNSA. V lost 2 bases, J lost 5 bases, and 10 bases lay in between. This CDR3 spans 14 amino acids. The CDR3 loop is CASSLSLGNNEQFF. The CDR3 bases are TGTGCCAGCAGCTTAAGTTTGGGAAACAATGAGCAGTTCTTC.

This clonotype came up many times. The J gene is TRBJ1-1, the V gene TRBV4-3; 10 positions agree with TRBD1. This CDR3 region has 15 residues. J was trimmed by 5 bases and V by 3 bases; bases with no gene match: 6. The germline V gene has CDR1 LGHNA and CDR2 YSLEER. Written as DNA, the CDR3 is TGCGCCAGCAGCCAGGGGGACAGGGGTAGGACTGAAGCTTTCTTT. This encodes CASSQGDRGRTEAFF.

V gene TRBV12-3 or TRBV12-4 combines with J gene TRBJ2-3, with 11 bases identical to TRBD1. This CDR3 has 15 amino acids. The J segment lost 3 bases and the V segment lost 6 bases, leaving 5 bases of the junction unmatched. The CDR3 DNA reads TGTGCCAGCAGCCTTGGACAGGGGGCTACAGATACGCAGTATTTT. It encodes CASSLGQGATDTQYF.

This clonotype was seen more than once but under ten times. The chain employs TRBV29-1 and TRBJ1-1; no reliable D call. Germline CDR1 is SQVTM and CDR2 is ANQGSEA. The CDR3 is 12 residues long. The V and J ends lost 2 bases and 5 bases respectively, with 9 bases between them. The CDR3 bases are TGCAGCGTTGAAAGCGTTGGGACTGAAGCTTTCTTT. It translates to CSVESVGTEAFF.

This clonotype was detected once. The V call is TRBV12-3 or TRBV12-4, the J call TRBJ2-3; the match to TRBD1 covers 7 bases. With V trimmed by 8 bases and J by 4 bases, 18 bases remained unmatched. The CDR3 spans 17 residues. The CDR3 nucleotides are TGTGCCAGCTTGGGGACAGCACTCCTTACGAGAGCAGATACGCAGTATTTT. Encoded protein: CASLGTALLTRADTQYF.

The sample holds many counts of this clonotype. V and J are TRBV3-1 and TRBJ1-2; the D is unclear. Trimming cost V 2 bases and J 4 bases, with 5 bases left between them. Germline V gives CDR1 LGHDT, CDR2 YNNKEL (reference sequence). The CDR3 contains 12 residues. The DNA for the CDR3 is TGTGCCAGCAGCCAATCCCGCTATGGCTACACCTTC. This gives the protein CASSQSRYGYTF.

In its sample, this clonotype was seen a few times. The CDR3 DNA is TGCGCCAGCAGTTCGGAGACAGACGGAGCTAACTATGGCTACACCTTC. Its protein product is CASSSETDGANYGYTF. The chain combines TRBV5-1 with TRBJ1-2; a weak D match, TRBD1 (5 bases). The germline gives CDR1 SGHRS, CDR2 YFSETQ. The CDR3 is 16 amino acids. V lost 5 bases and J 0 bases, leaving 17 bases between the germline ends.

This rearrangement joins TRBV11-2 to TRBJ2-3, with D tentatively TRBD2 (6 bases). The V end lost 4 bases, the J end lost 0 bases, and 17 bases lay between the germline ends. The CDR3 extends over 17 amino acids. The germline V gene encodes CDR1 SGHAT and CDR2 FQNNGV. This chain's CDR3 is CASSSQAGLTSTDTQYF. The CDR3 region has the DNA TGTGCCAGCAGCTCCCAGGCTGGACTAACTAGCACAGATACGCAGTATTTT.

This clonotype has a count of ten or more. The V gene is TRBV5-1, the J gene TRBJ2-6; D may be TRBD2 (5 bases). Germline CDR1 and CDR2: SGHRS and YFSETQ. This CDR3 has 15 residues. V dropped 0 bases and J dropped 1 base, with 5 bases sitting between them. This CDR3 is CASSLGGSGANVLTF. CDR3 nucleotides: TGCGCCAGCAGCTTGGGAGGGTCTGGGGCCAACGTCCTGACTTTC.

This chain joins TRBV7-6 and TRBJ2-3; unclear D gene. V lost 1 base to trimming and J lost 0 bases, with 8 bases between them. Germline CDR1 is SGHVS and CDR2 is FNYEAQ. The CDR3 contains 15 residues. The DNA of the CDR3 is TGTGCCAGCAGCTTAGAGACGGAGAGCACAGATACGCAGTATTTT. The encoded protein is CASSLETESTDTQYF.

This clonotype has only a few counts. The chain joins TRBV4-1 to TRBJ2-1; no firm D call. Trimming removed 4 bases from V and 4 bases from J, with 8 bases in between. Germline V gene sequence: CDR1 MGHRA, CDR2 YSYEKL. CDR3 length equals 13 residues. The CDR3 nucleotides read TGCGCCAGCAGCCCCTCCGAGTACAATGAGCAGTTCTTC. This translates into CASSPSEYNEQFF.

The CDR3 spells CASSSAGHQGAFF. The CDR3, as DNA: TGTGCCAGCAGCTCAGCGGGACACCAGGGAGCTTTCTTT. The chain recombines TRBV7-2 with TRBJ1-1; possibly TRBD1 for D (6 bases). The CDR3 contains 13 residues. V shed 4 bases and J shed 10 bases, with 16 bases lying between them. Germline lookup yields CDR1 SGHTA and CDR2 FQGNSA.

Only a few counts were recorded for this clonotype. V usage is TRBV5-1 and J usage is TRBJ1-2, with 7 nucleotides matching TRBD1. This CDR3 is 15 amino acids long. The J segment lost 4 bases and the V segment lost 3 bases, leaving 9 bases of the junction unmatched. Germline loops: CDR1 SGHRS, CDR2 YFSETQ. The DNA of the CDR3 is TGCGCCAGCAGCTCCCGACAGGGCGGGGGCTATGGCTACACCTTC. Encoded protein: CASSSRQGGGYGYTF.

This clonotype showed up just a few times. V and J are TRBV28 and TRBJ2-6; D is unresolved. Germline assignment: CDR1 MDHEN and CDR2 SYDVKM. The CDR3 is 15 amino acids. V shed 5 bases and J shed 0 bases, with 8 bases lying between them. The CDR3 spells CASSQHLSGANVLTF. CDR3 DNA: TGTGCCAGCAGTCAACACCTCTCTGGGGCCAACGTCCTGACTTTC.

This clonotype was seen ten or more times. V usage is TRBV6-5 and J usage is TRBJ1-1; D possibly corresponds to TRBD1 (5 bases). Trimming took 6 bases from V and 6 from J, leaving 23 bases between them. The germline CDR1 and CDR2 sequences are MNHEY and SVGAGI. This CDR3 contains 16 residues. The CDR3: CASSYHGGGLGPEAFF. CDR3 nucleotide sequence: TGTGCCAGCAGCTATCATGGGGGGGGTTTGGGGCCTGAAGCTTTCTTT.

This clonotype showed up many times. The chain combines TRBV29-1 with TRBJ2-3; 11 bases align to TRBD2. Losses at the gene ends were 1 base for V and 2 bases for J; bases not matched to a gene: 8. This CDR3 has 17 residues. Germline CDR1 and CDR2: SQVTM and ANQGSEA. CDR3 bases: TGCAGCGTTGAAGGCCCTAGCGGGAGGACCGTCACAGATACGCAGTATTTT. It codes for CSVEGPSGRTVTDTQYF.

The chain recombines TRBV6-2 or TRBV6-3 with TRBJ1-1, with D unclear. Trimming removed 6 bases at V and 9 bases at J, with 20 bases between. CDR3 length: 14 residues. Germline loops: CDR1 MNHEY, CDR2 SVGEGT. The CDR3 region has the DNA TGTGCCAGCAGCACCTCTGGGCACGGGCGAAAAGCTTTCTTT. Its protein is CASSTSGHGRKAFF.

The J gene is TRBJ1-1, the V gene TRBV6-5; 11 bases match TRBD1. The J segment lost 1 base and the V segment lost 7 bases, leaving 14 bases of the junction unmatched. The CDR3 consists of 18 residues. CDR1 MNHEY and CDR2 SVGAGI come from the germline V gene. The CDR3 sequence is CASTTRPDRGPKNTEAFF. DNA of the CDR3: TGTGCCAGCACTACAAGGCCGGACAGGGGGCCTAAGAACACTGAAGCTTTCTTT.

This clonotype turned up a few times. The rearrangement joins TRBV6-2 or TRBV6-3 to TRBJ2-7; tentative D call: TRBD2 (7 bases). This CDR3 spans 13 amino acids. Germline V gene lookup returns CDR1 MNHEY and CDR2 SVGEGT. V was pared by 9 bases and J by 2 bases, with 14 bases between. The CDR3 spells CARITGTTYEQYV. DNA of the CDR3: TGTGCCAGAATAACAGGGACTACCTACGAGCAGTACGTC.

This clonotype was counted between two and nine times. The chain has TRBV25-1 and TRBJ1-1; D uncertain. The CDR3 has 15 residues. Germline loops: CDR1 MGHDK, CDR2 SYGVNS. Trimming took 1 base from V and 2 from J, leaving 11 bases between them. CDR3 DNA: TGTGCCAGCAGTGAATCTCTAGACGGAAACACTGAAGCTTTCTTT. It specifies CASSESLDGNTEAFF.

This chain uses TRBV7-9 with TRBJ2-7, with TRBD2 matching over 8 bases. J was trimmed by 0 bases and V by 5 bases; bases with no gene match: 6. The CDR3 has 15 residues. Germline values: CDR1 SEHNR, CDR2 FQNEAQ (reference sequence). Here the CDR3 DNA reads TGTGCCAGCAGCGCCACTAGCGGAGACTCCTACGAGCAGTACTTC. Translation: CASSATSGDSYEQYF.

The chain couples TRBV14 to TRBJ2-5, with 11 bases fitting TRBD1. The CDR3 extends over 16 amino acids. With V trimmed by 5 bases and J by 7 bases, 12 bases remained unmatched. Germline V CDR1 and CDR2: SGHDN, FVKESK. The CDR3 loop is CASSSRPGQGEGTQYF. DNA for the CDR3: TGTGCCAGCAGCTCAAGACCGGGACAGGGGGAAGGGACCCAGTACTTC.

The V and J genes are TRBV11-2 and TRBJ2-3; TRBD2 aligns across 8 bases. In germline, CDR1 is SGHAT, CDR2 FQNNGV. CDR3 length: 16 residues. J lost 5 bases, V lost 3 bases, and 10 bases had no gene match. CDR3 in DNA: TGTGCCAGCAGCTTGGGACGGGAGGGCTGGGGAGATACGCAGTATTTT. Translated: CASSLGREGWGDTQYF. Full variable domain (missing parts from reference TRBV11-2 and TRBJ2-3): EAGVAQSPRYKIIEKRQSVAFWCNPISGHATLYWYQQILGQGPKLLIQFQNNGVVDDSQLPKDRFSAERLKGVDSTLKIQPAKLEDSAVYLCASSLGREGWGDTQYFGPGTRLTVL.

This chain links TRBV28 with TRBJ1-3; 8 nucleotides align to TRBD1. Germline CDR1 is MDHEN and CDR2 is SYDVKM. Trimming at V came to 3 bases and at J to 3 bases, leaving 10 bases not matched to a gene. The CDR3 totals 17 residues. In nucleotides, the CDR3 is TGTGCCAGCAGTTTTCCGGCAGGGGGCGTGTTTGGAAACACCATATATTTT. It translates to CASSFPAGGVFGNTIYF.

V gene TRBV7-2 combines with J gene TRBJ2-3; unclear D gene. The CDR3 contains 12 residues. Germline CDR1 and CDR2: SGHTA and FQGNSA. The V end lost 5 bases, the J end lost 5 bases, and 8 bases lay between the germline ends. The CDR3 coding sequence is TGTGCCAGCAGCCGGAGAGGAGATACGCAGTATTTT. This gives the protein CASSRRGDTQYF.

CDR3 sequence: CASTTGRVYGYTF. The CDR3 coding sequence is TGTGCCAGCACGACAGGGCGTGTCTATGGCTACACCTTC. The J gene is TRBJ1-2, the V gene TRBV2, with 7 nucleotides matching TRBD1. J lost 4 bases, V lost 7 bases, and 6 bases had no gene match. CDR3 length: 13 residues. Germline CDR1 is SNHLY and CDR2 is FYNNEI.